The sequence of this T cell receptor beta chain was determined in a study of blood T cell repertoires in COVID-19 (dated by TCRdb to about 2020). General notes on the study: Collaborator samples came from the United States, Italy and Spain and covered acute and convalescent phases of COVID-19. Where HLA class I and class II types were available, the types were taken from metadata supplied by the sample provider, not from assay-based typing. The sample metadata nearly always contained a de-identified subject ID, COVID-19 status, age in years and sex. The repertoires were released in a freely available public database intended as a resource for research on the immune response to SARS-CoV-2. Samples were obtained from the ongoing ImmuneRACE study (first 160 participants) and from some 1,300 subjects provided by 6 global collaborators. The material from the prospective study consisted of cDNA or gDNA derived from T cells, B-cell-depleted T cells, or PBMCs. Subjects who had been exposed to COVID-19, were actively infected with it, or had recovered from it provided the deeply sampled blood TCRbeta repertoires that made up the dataset. The full study reports these points: How much clinical and demographic metadata was included differed by source and by participant, and the metadata was provided uncurated.

TCRbeta CDR3 regions were amplified from genomic DNA using the immunoSEQ Assay, a bias-controlled multiplex PCR. The original pipeline was this. Nucleated cell counts per sample were estimated from amplification of reference gene primers within the assay. Sequence reads were collapsed and filtered to measure the absolute abundance of every unique TCRbeta CDR3 rearrangement. For each sample, productive Simpson clonality was calculated as the square root of Simpson's diversity index across productive rearrangements. Sourced from immuneACCESS, this table was stored by TCRdb with only in-frame sequences that have V and J called. A share of the clones is absent; for the studies checked, an unresolved V gene accounts for under half, and the remainder has no known explanation. The DNA gave D and trimming, while V, J and clone size come from that table. The sample table lists about 18,000 clones, around 87% of them with a count of one. The top ten clonotypes cover around 17% of the sample.

V is pared back by 0 bases and J by 8 bases, with 17 bases lying between the germline termini. The germline V gene yields SGHTS for CDR1 and YDEGEE for CDR2. The CDR3 spans 15 residues, from the cysteine through the phenylalanine. Of all the DNA, just the CDR3 is kept, 45 bases in frame from base 1. Notes on this clone: There is no known antigen for this receptor. Per-nucleotide qualities are absent, and no much larger clonotype sits a single base away.

Whole blood was collected in K2EDTA tubes by collaborating institutions according to the institutions' own protocols. Collaborator samples were shipped for TCRbeta analysis as frozen whole blood, isolated PBMCs, or DNA extracted from either sample type. This sequence uses TRBV5-8 and TRBJ1-2; the D segment could be TRBD1, given 6 matching bases. The material sequenced was peripheral blood. This receptor was taken from a man in his fifties or sixties with active COVID-19. The sequenced DNA: TGTGCCAGCAGCTTGGGCCCCAGGACAGTGGGCGGCTACACCTTC. The resulting protein is CASSLGPRTVGGYTF.